This entry features one TCR beta chain sequence. Its antigen is still unknown. This entry is derived from a study of cytomegalovirus exposure and HLA in healthy donors. Across the study: Early release data held 85 million or so unique TCRs from HLA-typed donors.

Donors counted as nominally healthy when sampled, yet unrecorded immune exposures were likely. J was trimmed by 6 bases and V by 7 bases; bases with no gene match: 6. Per the germline V gene, CDR1 is SNHLY and CDR2 is FYNNEI. CDR3 length: 12 amino acids. The primer mix had 60 Vbeta and 13 Jbeta primers. Per the original methods: The count from a later analysis was roughly 80 million unique TCR beta chains, some 9.9 million of them shared. Repertoires were generated with immunoSEQ multiplex PCR, while TCRdb's copy carries only in-frame clones and drops some. V and J calls and clone size come straight from that table; D and trimming were deduced from the DNA. Found here are a few hundred thousand clones, under 85% of them singletons; the top ten hold 9.5% to 13%. Broader study findings: Later genetic work tied a missense DCLRE1C variant to beta-chain V and J trimming.

The sequence was collected from a woman in her forties or fifties in good health and CMV-seropositive. The chain employs TRBV2 and TRBJ2-7, with 7 bases identical to TRBD2. The sample was PBMCs. Here the CDR3 reads CASTGGGSEQYF. For the CDR3, the DNA is TGTGCCAGCACTGGGGGGGGGTCCGAGCAGTACTTC.